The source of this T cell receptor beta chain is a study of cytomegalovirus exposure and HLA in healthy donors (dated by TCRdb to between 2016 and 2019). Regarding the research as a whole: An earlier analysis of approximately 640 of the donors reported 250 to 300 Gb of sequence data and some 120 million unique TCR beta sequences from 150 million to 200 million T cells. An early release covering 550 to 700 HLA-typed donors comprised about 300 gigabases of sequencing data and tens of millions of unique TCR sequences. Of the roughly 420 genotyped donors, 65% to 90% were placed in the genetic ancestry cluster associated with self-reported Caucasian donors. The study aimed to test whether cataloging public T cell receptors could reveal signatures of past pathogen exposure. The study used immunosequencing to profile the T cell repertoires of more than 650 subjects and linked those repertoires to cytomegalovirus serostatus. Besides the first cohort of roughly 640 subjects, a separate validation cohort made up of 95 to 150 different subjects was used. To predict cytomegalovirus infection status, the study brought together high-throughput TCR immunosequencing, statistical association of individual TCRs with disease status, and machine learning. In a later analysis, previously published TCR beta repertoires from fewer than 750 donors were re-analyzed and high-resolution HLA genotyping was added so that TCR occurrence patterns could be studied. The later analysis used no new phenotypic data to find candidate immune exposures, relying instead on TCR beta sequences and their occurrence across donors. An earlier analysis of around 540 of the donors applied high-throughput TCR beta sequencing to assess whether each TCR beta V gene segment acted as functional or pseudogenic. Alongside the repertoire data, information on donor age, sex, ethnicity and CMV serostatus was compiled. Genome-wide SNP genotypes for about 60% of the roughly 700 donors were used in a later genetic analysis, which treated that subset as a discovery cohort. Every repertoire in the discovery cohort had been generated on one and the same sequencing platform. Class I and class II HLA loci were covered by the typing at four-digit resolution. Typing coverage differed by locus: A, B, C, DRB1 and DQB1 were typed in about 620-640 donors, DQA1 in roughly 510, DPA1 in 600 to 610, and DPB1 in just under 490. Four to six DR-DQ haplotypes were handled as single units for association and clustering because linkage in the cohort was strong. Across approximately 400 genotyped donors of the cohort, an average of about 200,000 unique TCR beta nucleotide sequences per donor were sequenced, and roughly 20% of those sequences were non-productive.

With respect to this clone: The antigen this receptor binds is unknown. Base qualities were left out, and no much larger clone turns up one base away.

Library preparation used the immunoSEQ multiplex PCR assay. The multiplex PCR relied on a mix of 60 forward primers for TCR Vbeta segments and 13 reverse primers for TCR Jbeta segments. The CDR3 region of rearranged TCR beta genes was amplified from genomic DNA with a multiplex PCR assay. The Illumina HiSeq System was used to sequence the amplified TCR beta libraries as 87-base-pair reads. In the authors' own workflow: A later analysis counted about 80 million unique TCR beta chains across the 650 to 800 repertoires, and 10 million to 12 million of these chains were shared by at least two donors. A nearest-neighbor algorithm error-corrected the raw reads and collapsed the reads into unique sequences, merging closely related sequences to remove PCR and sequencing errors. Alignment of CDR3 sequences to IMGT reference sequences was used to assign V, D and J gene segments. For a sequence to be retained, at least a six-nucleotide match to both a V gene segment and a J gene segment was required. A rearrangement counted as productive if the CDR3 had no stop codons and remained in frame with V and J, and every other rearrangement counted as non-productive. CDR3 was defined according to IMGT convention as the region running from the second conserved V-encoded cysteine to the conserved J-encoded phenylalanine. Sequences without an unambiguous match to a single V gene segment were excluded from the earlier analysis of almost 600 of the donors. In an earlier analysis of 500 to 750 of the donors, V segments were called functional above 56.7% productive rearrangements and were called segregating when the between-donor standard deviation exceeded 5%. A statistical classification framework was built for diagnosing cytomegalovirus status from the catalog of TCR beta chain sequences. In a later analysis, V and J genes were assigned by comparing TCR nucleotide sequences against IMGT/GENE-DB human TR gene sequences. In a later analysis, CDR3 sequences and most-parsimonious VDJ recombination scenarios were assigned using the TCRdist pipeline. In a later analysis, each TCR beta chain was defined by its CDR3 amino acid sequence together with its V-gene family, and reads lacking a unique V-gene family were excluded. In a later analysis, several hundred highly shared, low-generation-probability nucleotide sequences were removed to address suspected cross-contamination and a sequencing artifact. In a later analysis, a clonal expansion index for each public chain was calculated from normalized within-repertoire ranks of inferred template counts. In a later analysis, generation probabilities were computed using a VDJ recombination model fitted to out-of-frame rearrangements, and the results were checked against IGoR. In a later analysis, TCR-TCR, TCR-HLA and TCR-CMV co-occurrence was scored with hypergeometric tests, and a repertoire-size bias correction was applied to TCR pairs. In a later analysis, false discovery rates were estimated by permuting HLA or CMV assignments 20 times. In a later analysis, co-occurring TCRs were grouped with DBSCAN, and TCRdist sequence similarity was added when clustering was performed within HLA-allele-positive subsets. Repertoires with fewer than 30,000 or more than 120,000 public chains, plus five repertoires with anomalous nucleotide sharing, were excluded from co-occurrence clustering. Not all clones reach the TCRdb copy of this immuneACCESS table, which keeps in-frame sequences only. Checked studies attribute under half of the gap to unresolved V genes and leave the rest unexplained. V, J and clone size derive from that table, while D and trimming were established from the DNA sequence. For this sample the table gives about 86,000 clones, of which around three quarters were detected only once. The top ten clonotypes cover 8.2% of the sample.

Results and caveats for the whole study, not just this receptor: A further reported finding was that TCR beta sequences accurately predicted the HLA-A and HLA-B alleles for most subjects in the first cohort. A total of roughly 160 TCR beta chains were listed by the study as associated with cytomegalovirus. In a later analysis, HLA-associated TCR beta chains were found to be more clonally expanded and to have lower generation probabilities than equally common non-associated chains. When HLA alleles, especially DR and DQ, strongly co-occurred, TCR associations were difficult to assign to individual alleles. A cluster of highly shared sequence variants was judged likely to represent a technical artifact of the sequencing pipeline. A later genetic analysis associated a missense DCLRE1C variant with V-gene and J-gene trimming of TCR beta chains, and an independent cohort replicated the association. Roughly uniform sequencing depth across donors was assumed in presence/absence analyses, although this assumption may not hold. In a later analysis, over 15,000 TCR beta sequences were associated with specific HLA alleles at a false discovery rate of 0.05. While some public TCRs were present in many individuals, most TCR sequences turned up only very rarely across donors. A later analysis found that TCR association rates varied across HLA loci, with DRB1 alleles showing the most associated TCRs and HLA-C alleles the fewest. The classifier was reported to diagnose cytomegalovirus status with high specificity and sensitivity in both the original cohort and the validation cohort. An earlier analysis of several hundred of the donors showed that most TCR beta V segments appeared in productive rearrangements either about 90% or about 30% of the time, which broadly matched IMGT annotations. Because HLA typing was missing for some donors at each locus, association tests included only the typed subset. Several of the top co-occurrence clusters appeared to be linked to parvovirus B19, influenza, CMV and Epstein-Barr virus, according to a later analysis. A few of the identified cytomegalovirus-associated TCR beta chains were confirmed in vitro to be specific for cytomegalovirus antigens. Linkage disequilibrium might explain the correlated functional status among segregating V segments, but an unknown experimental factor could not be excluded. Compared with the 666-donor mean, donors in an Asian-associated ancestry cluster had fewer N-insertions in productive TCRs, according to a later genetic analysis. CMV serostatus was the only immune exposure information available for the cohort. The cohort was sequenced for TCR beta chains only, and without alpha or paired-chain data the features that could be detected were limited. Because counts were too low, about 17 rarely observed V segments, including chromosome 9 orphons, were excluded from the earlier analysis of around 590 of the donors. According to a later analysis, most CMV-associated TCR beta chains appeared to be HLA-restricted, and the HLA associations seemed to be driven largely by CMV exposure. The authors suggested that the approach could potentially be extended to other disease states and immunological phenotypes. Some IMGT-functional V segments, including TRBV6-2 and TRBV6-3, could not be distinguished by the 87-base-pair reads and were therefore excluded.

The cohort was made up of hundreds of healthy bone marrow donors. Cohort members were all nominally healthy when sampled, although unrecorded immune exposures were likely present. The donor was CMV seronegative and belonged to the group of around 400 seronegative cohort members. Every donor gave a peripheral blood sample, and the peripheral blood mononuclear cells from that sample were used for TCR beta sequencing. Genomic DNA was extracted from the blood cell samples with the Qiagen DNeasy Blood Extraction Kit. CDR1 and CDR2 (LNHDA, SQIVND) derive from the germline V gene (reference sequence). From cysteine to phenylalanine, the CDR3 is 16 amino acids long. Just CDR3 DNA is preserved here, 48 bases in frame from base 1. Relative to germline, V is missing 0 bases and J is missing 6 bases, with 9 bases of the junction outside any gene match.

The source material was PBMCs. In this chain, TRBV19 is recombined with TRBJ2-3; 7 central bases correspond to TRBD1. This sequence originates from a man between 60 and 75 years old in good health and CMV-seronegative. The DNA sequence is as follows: TGTGCCAGTAGTATAGAGGGCAGGGGGTTTATTGATACGCAGTATTTT. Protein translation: CASSIEGRGFIDTQYF.